The clone carrying this TCR beta chain was picked up a small number of times. Its antigen is unidentified. The CDR3 loop spans 16 amino acids. V dropped 5 bases and J dropped 1; count of bases not matched to a gene: 8. Germline V gene sequence: CDR1 MDHEN, CDR2 SYDVKM. These data come from a study of blood T cells in healthy people across ages. Overall study findings and caveats: Roughly linearly, TCR beta diversity per million T cells fell as age increased.

For the second PCR, which ran for about 6 to 11 cycles, a sample-barcoded 5' primer and a J-beta primer mix were used. Every individual sample yielded 2.5 million or more paired-end reads (each containing CDR3). TCRdb ran MiXCR on the 5' RACE reads and lists one entry per CDR3 protein. The sample yields about 1,500,000 distinct CDR3 sequences, approximately 38% seen once. This TCR was recovered from a woman between 18 and 30 years old in good health. V usage is TRBV28 and J usage is TRBJ2-1, with TRBD1 identical over 7 bases. Sequencing was carried out using blood. CDR3 residues: CASSQQGWGSYNEQFF. CDR3 in DNA: TGTGCCAGCAGTCAACAGGGGTGGGGGTCCTACAATGAGCAGTTCTTC.